Below are 13 T cell receptor beta chains sequenced from a single sample in a study of cytomegalovirus exposure and HLA in healthy donors. In the PCR, 60 Vbeta and 13 Jbeta primers were used. Clones were sequenced by immunoSEQ multiplex PCR, and TCRdb holds only the in-frame ones, with some missing. The sample shows about 180,000 clones, over 70% of them seen only once. The specimen was PBMCs. The source of these receptors is an older woman in good health and CMV-seropositive.

The gene calls are TRBV28 and TRBJ2-7, with TRBD1 as a possible D gene (6 bases). There are 15 residues in the CDR3. The V end was cut by 6 bases, the J end by 3 bases, with 18 bases between. The germline V gene has CDR1 MDHEN and CDR2 SYDVKM. CDR3 sequence reads: CASRETGIRVYEQYF. CDR3 DNA: TGTGCCAGCAGGGAAACAGGGATTAGGGTCTACGAGCAGTACTTC.

A single count supports this clone. This chain uses TRBV6-5 with TRBJ2-2; 8 positions agree with TRBD2. CDR3 length equals 14 residues. After removal of 6 bases from V and 5 bases from J, the junction contained 5 bases not matched to a gene. Looked up from germline, CDR1 is MNHEY and CDR2 is SVGAGI. As DNA, the CDR3 is TGTGCCAGCAGAACGGGACTAGATACCGGGGAGCTGTTTTTT. This gives the protein CASRTGLDTGELFF.

J is TRBJ2-4 and V is TRBV28; 7 positions match TRBD1. The length of the CDR3 is 16 residues. Germline CDR1 MDHEN, CDR2 SYDVKM. The V gene end was trimmed by 2 bases and the J gene end by 2 bases; junction bases not matched to a gene: 6. The CDR3 protein is CASSLGDRATKNIQYF. The CDR3 DNA is TGTGCCAGCAGTTTAGGTGACAGGGCCACCAAAAACATTCAGTACTTC.

The chain uses TRBV7-3 and TRBJ2-1; 10 bases line up with TRBD1. Germline trimming cut 5 bases from V and 10 bases from J; bases unmatched to any gene: 5. The CDR3 covers 13 residues. In germline, CDR1 is SGHTA, CDR2 FQGTGA. CDR3 loop: CASSRDRGVEQFF. The CDR3 DNA reads as TGTGCCAGCAGCAGGGACAGGGGAGTGGAGCAGTTCTTC.

This chain joins TRBV7-2 and TRBJ1-1; tentatively, D is TRBD1 (6 bases). This CDR3 contains 14 residues. Germline-derived CDR1 and CDR2 are SGHTA and FQGNSA. The ends were cut back, 2 bases at V and 2 bases at J, with 9 bases in the middle. CDR3 amino acids: CASSLRRGNTEAFF. As DNA, the CDR3 is TGTGCCAGCAGCTTACGCAGGGGTAACACTGAAGCTTTCTTT.

V usage is TRBV30 and J usage is TRBJ1-5; TRBD1 matches 8 bases. CDR3 size: 16 residues. The ends lost 3 bases at V and 0 bases at J; junction bases unmatched: 7. Germline values: CDR1 GTSNPN, CDR2 SVGIG (reference sequence). The CDR3 sequence is CAWSTGQALSNQPQHF. CDR3 DNA sequence: TGTGCCTGGAGCACGGGACAGGCCCTTAGCAATCAGCCCCAGCATTTT.

V and J are TRBV6-5 and TRBJ2-1; 8 bases align to TRBD2. The CDR3 contains 14 residues. The germline gives CDR1 MNHEY, CDR2 SVGAGI. Unmatched junction bases numbered 7, after V lost 6 bases and J lost 6 bases. This CDR3 reads CASSHWTSPNEQFF. CDR3 DNA sequence: TGTGCCAGCAGCCATTGGACTAGCCCCAATGAGCAGTTCTTC.

A few counts support this clone. This rearrangement joins TRBV7-3 to TRBJ2-3; 9 nucleotides match TRBD2. V was pared by 0 bases and J by 5 bases, with 6 bases of the junction left unmatched. The CDR3 is made up of 16 amino acids. CDR1 is SGHTA, CDR2 FQGTGA, per germline. The CDR3 bases are TGTGCCAGCAGCTTAACTAGCGGCGGGGGGGGAGATACGCAGTATTTT. Protein product: CASSLTSGGGGDTQYF.

This chain uses TRBV27 with TRBJ1-5; weak D call: TRBD1 (6 bases). In germline, CDR1 is MNHEY, CDR2 SMNVEV (reference sequence). V gave up 3 bases and J gave up 4 bases, with 13 bases separating them. This CDR3 spans 15 amino acids. As DNA, the CDR3 is TGTGCCAGCAGTTTGCAGGGGACGGGGAATCAGCCCCAGCATTTT. Amino acids: CASSLQGTGNQPQHF.

The chain joins TRBV7-2 to TRBJ1-1; no clear D. The CDR3 contains 13 residues. V lost 3 bases to trimming and J lost 0 bases, with 5 bases between them. The germline gives CDR1 SGHTA, CDR2 FQGNSA. The CDR3 region has the DNA TGTGCCAGCAGCTTTCAGTTGAACACTGAAGCTTTCTTT. Translating gives CASSFQLNTEAFF.

The genes are TRBV2 and TRBJ2-3; D is ambiguous. Looked up from germline, CDR1 is SNHLY and CDR2 is FYNNEI. There are 10 residues in the CDR3. Between the trimmed V and J ends, which lost 8 bases and 3 bases, there was a span of 3 bases. The CDR3 reads CASRTDTQYF. Written as DNA, the CDR3 is TGTGCCAGCCGTACAGATACGCAGTATTTT.

V usage is TRBV10-2 and J usage is TRBJ2-7, with 8 bases that match TRBD2. The CDR3 is made up of 14 amino acids. V was pared by 6 bases and J by 2 bases, with 6 bases of the junction left unmatched. Germline CDR1 WSHSY, CDR2 SAAADI. CDR3 sequence reads: CASSLAGLPYEQYF. The CDR3, as DNA: TGCGCCAGCAGCTTAGCGGGGCTACCCTACGAGCAGTACTTC.

This chain uses TRBV10-2 with TRBJ2-2; 8 bases fit TRBD2. Germline V gives CDR1 WSHSY, CDR2 SAAADI. V lost 8 bases to trimming and J lost 1 base; unmatched junction nucleotides: 6. This CDR3 comprises 15 residues. DNA for the CDR3: TGCGCCAGCCAAGGACTAGCTGAGAACACCGGGGAGCTGTTTTTT. Protein sequence: CASQGLAENTGELFF.